Sequencing of this T cell receptor (beta chain) was carried out in a study of spatial heterogeneity in lung cancer. Study findings and constraints: Tumor TCRs that were ubiquitous and expanded showed up in blood more at resection than follow-up.

The CDR3 length is 15 residues. The germline V gene has CDR1 LGHNA and CDR2 YNFKEQ. Trimming took 0 bases from V and 1 from J, leaving 9 bases between them. From the 5' RACE reads, TCRdb called clonotypes with MiXCR, one entry per CDR3 protein. This table has about 48,000 distinct CDR3 sequences, over 4.5% appearing once. The sample holds many counts of this clonotype. Its target is unknown. Time point denoted: sample taken at primary tumor resection. Sequencing covered unsorted whole RNA taken from tumor, nontumor lung or frozen PBMC. The clonotype originates from a male donor with early-stage non-small cell lung cancer. The chain carries TRBV4-2 and TRBJ1-1; unclear D gene. The material was PBMCs, obtained at surgery. CDR3: CASSQDTAGNTEAFF. The CDR3 DNA reads as TGTGCCAGCAGCCAAGATACGGCGGGGAACACTGAAGCTTTCTTT.